One and the same sample provided the 27 T cell receptor beta chains below, sequenced in a study of graft-versus-host responses after intestinal transplantation. Libraries were prepared by immunoSEQ multiplex PCR; TCRdb keeps only in-frame clonotypes and omits some of them. The table records 93,000 or so clones, approximately 93% of them present only once. The antigens for these receptors are not known. Sample: unstimulated CD8+ T cells sorted from spleen or lymph node cells, taken before intestinal transplant. The origin of the receptors is a human donor who received an intestinal transplant.

The rearrangement uses TRBV10-1 and TRBJ2-2, with D possibly being TRBD1 (5 bases). V lost 1 base to trimming and J lost 2 bases, with 11 bases between them. Germline V gene sequence: CDR1 WNHNN, CDR2 SYGVQD (reference sequence). The CDR3 has 16 amino acids. CDR3 nucleotides: TGCGCCAGCAGTGAGTTTTTGGGGCAAAACACCGGGGAGCTGTTTTTT. This sequence encodes CASSEFLGQNTGELFF.

The chain employs TRBV4-1 and TRBJ1-1, with 7 bases aligning to TRBD1. CDR3 length: 16 residues. Germline trimming cut 0 bases from V and 4 bases from J; bases unmatched to any gene: 8. The germline V gene encodes CDR1 MGHRA and CDR2 YSYEKL. CDR3 nucleotides: TGCGCCAGCAGCCAAGATGGGAGGGGGCGTGGCACTGAAGCTTTCTTT. It specifies CASSQDGRGRGTEAFF.

The table lists this clone with a count of one. V usage is TRBV5-5 and J usage is TRBJ1-1; 10 nucleotides agree with TRBD1. The V gene end was trimmed by 3 bases and the J gene end by 11 bases; junction bases not matched to a gene: 10. The length of the CDR3 is 14 residues. Germline CDR1 is SGHKS and CDR2 is YYEKEE (reference sequence). Here the CDR3 reads CASSSVPGQGTAFF. The CDR3 DNA reads TGTGCCAGCAGCTCCGTCCCGGGACAGGGGACGGCTTTCTTT.

This sequence joins TRBV4-1 and TRBJ1-1; D is perhaps TRBD1 (5 bases). V lost 5 bases and J 1 base, leaving 11 bases between the germline ends. There are 14 residues in the CDR3. Germline V gene lookup returns CDR1 MGHRA and CDR2 YSYEKL. The CDR3 bases are TGCGCCAGCAGCGACGGGACGGCGAACACTGAAGCTTTCTTT. This sequence encodes CASSDGTANTEAFF.

The J gene is TRBJ2-7, the V gene TRBV4-1; D not certain. V was clipped by 0 bases and J by 2 bases, with 8 bases between them. Germline CDR1 MGHRA, CDR2 YSYEKL. There are 14 residues in the CDR3. CDR3 amino acids: CASSQELYPYEQYF. CDR3 bases: TGCGCCAGCAGCCAAGAGCTTTACCCCTACGAGCAGTACTTC.

The chain recombines TRBV7-3 with TRBJ1-1; the match to TRBD1 covers 9 bases. This CDR3 region has 14 residues. V was pared by 5 bases and J by 7 bases, with 8 bases of the junction left unmatched. Germline CDR1 and CDR2: SGHTA and FQGTGA. CDR3 region: CASSNGTGFIEAFF. In nucleotides, the CDR3 is TGTGCCAGCAGCAACGGGACAGGGTTTATTGAAGCTTTCTTT.

The J gene is TRBJ2-7, the V gene TRBV6-5, with unresolved D. CDR3 length: 13 amino acids. Germline assignment: CDR1 MNHEY and CDR2 SVGAGI. V lost 4 bases and J lost 4, with 11 bases in between. The CDR3 sequence: CASSSPGLYEQYF. The CDR3 coding sequence is TGTGCCAGCAGTTCCCCCGGCCTGTACGAGCAGTACTTC.

V is TRBV19 and J is TRBJ1-1, with a weak D call TRBD1 (5 bases). Germline V gene lookup returns CDR1 LNHDA and CDR2 SQIVND (reference sequence). Trimming took 5 bases from V and 4 from J, leaving 8 bases between them. The length of the CDR3 is 12 residues. For the CDR3, the DNA is TGTGCCAGTAGTCGCGGGGGCACTGAAGCTTTCTTT. This sequence encodes CASSRGGTEAFF.

The rearrangement uses TRBV6-6 and TRBJ2-3, with 9 bases matching TRBD2. The V gene's germline CDR1 is MNHNY and CDR2 SVGAGI (reference sequence). V dropped 7 bases and J dropped 4; count of bases not matched to a gene: 9. The CDR3 extends over 15 amino acids. CDR3 amino acids: CASKRVAGVSDTQYF. The DNA of the CDR3 is TGTGCCAGCAAGAGGGTAGCGGGGGTATCAGATACGCAGTATTTT.

This chain links TRBV6-1 with TRBJ1-4; D is perhaps TRBD1 (5 bases). The CDR3 covers 14 residues. CDR1 is MNHNS, CDR2 SASEGT, per germline. V lost 8 bases and J 3 bases, leaving 13 bases between the germline ends. CDR3 residues: CASALWGANEKLFF. The CDR3 DNA sequence: TGTGCCAGCGCCCTGTGGGGGGCTAATGAAAAACTGTTTTTT.

The V and J genes are TRBV27 and TRBJ1-2; 9 bases are a match to TRBD1. The V and J ends lost 6 bases and 4 bases, in that order; junction bases with no gene match: 12. From germline, CDR1 is MNHEY and CDR2 SMNVEV (reference sequence). The CDR3 consists of 16 residues. The CDR3 coding sequence is TGTGCCAGCAGCCCGAGTGGGACAGGGAGGGGCTATGGCTACACCTTC. Translation: CASSPSGTGRGYGYTF.

The chain recombines TRBV30 with TRBJ1-1, with TRBD1 matching 7 bases. Trimming took 5 bases from V and 0 from J; bases not matched to a gene: 27. CDR3 length equals 21 residues. Germline V gene sequence: CDR1 GTSNPN, CDR2 SVGIG (reference sequence). The CDR3 region is CAWFPSSGTAERVAMNTEAFF. CDR3 DNA sequence: TGTGCCTGGTTTCCTTCGTCAGGGACAGCCGAGCGGGTGGCGATGAACACTGAAGCTTTCTTT. Drawing the rest from reference TRBV30 and TRBJ1-1, the complete variable domain is SQTIHQWPATLVQPVGSPLSLECTVEGTSNPNLYWYRQAAGRGLQLLFYSVGIGQISSEVPQNLSASRPQDRQFILSSKKLLLSDSGFYLCAWFPSSGTAERVAMNTEAFFGQGTRLTVV.

The chain recombines TRBV2 with TRBJ1-4, with 7 bases matching TRBD1. There are 16 residues in the CDR3. Per germline, CDR1 SNHLY and CDR2 FYNNEI. The junction had 9 bases not matched to a gene; V was cut back by 0 bases and J by 8 bases. The DNA of the CDR3 is TGTGCCAGCAGTGAAGCGCCTGACAGGGAGGGCGAAAAACTGTTTTTT. It yields the protein CASSEAPDREGEKLFF.

V usage is TRBV5-4 and J usage is TRBJ2-3, with a weak D call TRBD2 (6 bases). This CDR3 contains 13 residues. Germline V lookup: CDR1 SGHNT, CDR2 YYREEE (reference sequence). Trimming took 5 bases from V and 4 from J, leaving 11 bases between them. Here the CDR3 DNA reads TGTGCCAGCAGGGGGGACTCTGCAGATACGCAGTATTTT. This sequence encodes CASRGDSADTQYF.

This chain uses TRBV19 with TRBJ1-5, with D perhaps matching TRBD1 (5 bases). With 4 bases removed from V and 0 bases from J, the gap between germline ends came to 19 bases. Germline-derived CDR1 and CDR2 are LNHDA and SQIVND (reference sequence). This CDR3 is 18 amino acids long. The CDR3 nucleotides read TGTGCCAGTAGTACCGAGCGCATCGACAGTTATAGCAATCAGCCCCAGCATTTT. Its translation is CASSTERIDSYSNQPQHF.

A remark on this clone: Other DNA sequences within the sample encode an identical CDR3. This chain connects TRBV19 to TRBJ1-1; no clear D. Germline values: CDR1 LNHDA, CDR2 SQIVND (reference sequence). Trimming stripped 3 bases from V and 0 bases from J, with 5 bases between. The CDR3 length is 13 residues. The CDR3 DNA is TGTGCCAGTAGTATCTCCATGAACACTGAAGCTTTCTTT. Translating it yields CASSISMNTEAFF.

Remarks on this clone: A junction end diverges from the germline sequence, so it may reflect a read error. The V gene is TRBV7-9, the J gene TRBJ2-5; D perhaps matches TRBD2 (5 bases). CDR1 and CDR2 (germline): SEHNR, FQNEAQ (reference sequence). CDR3 size: 11 residues. The CDR3 protein is CASSLRETQHF. CDR3 coding DNA: TGTGCCAGCAGCTTAAGGGAGACCCAGCACTTC.

This rearrangement joins TRBV11-2 to TRBJ1-5; unclear D gene. In germline, CDR1 is SGHAT, CDR2 FQNNGV. Trimming left V 4 bases short and J 2 bases short, with 6 bases between. This CDR3 spans 13 amino acids. CDR3 sequence: CASSSGGNQPQHF. Here the CDR3 DNA reads TGTGCCAGCAGCTCGGGAGGCAATCAGCCCCAGCATTTT.

The CDR3 coding sequence is TGTGCCAGCAGATACCCGGGACAGGGGGCTGAGTATGGCTACACCTTC. It is translated as CASRYPGQGAEYGYTF. The V call is TRBV7-9, the J call TRBJ1-2; 12 bases agree with TRBD1. This CDR3 has 16 amino acids. Germline V CDR1 and CDR2: SEHNR, FQNEAQ (reference sequence). J lost 5 bases, V lost 6 bases, and 10 bases had no gene match.

The chain couples TRBV7-9 to TRBJ1-1; D is ambiguous. V was cut by 1 base and J by 2 bases, with 8 bases left in between. The germline gives CDR1 SEHNR, CDR2 FQNEAQ (reference sequence). The CDR3 extends over 14 amino acids. As DNA, the CDR3 is TGTGCCAGCAGCTTAGTTGGAAGTAACACTGAAGCTTTCTTT. Translating it yields CASSLVGSNTEAFF.

The chain links TRBV10-2 to TRBJ2-1, with D possibly TRBD2 on 5 matching bases. Germline V gene lookup returns CDR1 WSHSY and CDR2 SAAADI. V was cut by 8 bases and J by 10 bases, with 21 bases left in between. This CDR3 contains 14 residues. CDR3 DNA sequence: TGCGCCAGCGGGCAAGTCGGGATCCCCGAGGAGCAGTTCTTC. Its translation: CASGQVGIPEEQFF.

V usage is TRBV7-8 and J usage is TRBJ1-1; D gene unclear. The V gene's germline CDR1 is SGHVS and CDR2 FQNEAQ. The CDR3 length is 12 residues. Between the trimmed V and J ends, which lost 1 base and 4 bases, there was a span of 4 bases. The CDR3 sequence: CASSLGSTEAFF. Written as DNA, the CDR3 is TGTGCCAGCAGCTTAGGCAGCACTGAAGCTTTCTTT.

J is TRBJ2-5 and V is TRBV18; no definite D call. Germline V gene sequence: CDR1 KGHSH, CDR2 LQKENI. V was pared by 4 bases and J by 3 bases, with 12 bases between. The CDR3 covers 14 residues. This CDR3 is CASSLTVGEETQYF. The CDR3 bases are TGTGCCAGCTCACTGACGGTTGGGGAAGAGACCCAGTACTTC.

V and J are TRBV7-3 and TRBJ1-1, with TRBD1 identical over 8 bases. The CDR3 length is 14 residues. CDR1 and CDR2 (germline): SGHTA, FQGTGA. With 4 bases clipped from V and 5 bases from J, the junction kept 6 bases outside the gene matches. The DNA for the CDR3 is TGTGCCAGCAGCTCAACAGGGGGGGGTACTGAAGCTTTCTTT. Its protein product is CASSSTGGGTEAFF.

The J gene is TRBJ2-1, the V gene TRBV7-6, with 7 nucleotides matching TRBD1. The junction had 11 bases not matched to a gene; V was cut back by 5 bases and J by 7 bases. The CDR3 length is 15 residues. Germline values: CDR1 SGHVS, CDR2 FNYEAQ. The CDR3 sequence is CASSRGQTLGNEQFF. Here the CDR3 DNA reads TGTGCCAGCAGCCGGGGACAGACCCTAGGGAATGAGCAGTTCTTC.

This chain connects TRBV13 to TRBJ2-3; 8 bases are a match to TRBD1. Germline V CDR1 and CDR2: PRHDT, FYEKMQ (reference sequence). V dropped 7 bases and J dropped 0; count of bases not matched to a gene: 9. This CDR3 region has 16 residues. The CDR3 is CASNSGGGGSTDTQYF. CDR3 nucleotide sequence: TGTGCCAGCAACTCAGGGGGCGGCGGGAGCACAGATACGCAGTATTTT.

The chain recombines TRBV14 with TRBJ2-7; no definite D call. Germline V gene sequence: CDR1 SGHDN, CDR2 FVKESK. Trimming removed 3 bases at V and 3 bases at J, with 9 bases between. This CDR3 is 13 amino acids long. As DNA, the CDR3 is TGTGCCAGCAGCCATGCAAATAGCTACGAGCAGTACTTC. This translates into CASSHANSYEQYF. The variable domain in full, with the rest retrieved from reference TRBV14 and TRBJ2-7, is EAGVTQFPSHSVIEKGQTVTLRCDPISGHDNLYWYRRVMGKEIKFLLHFVKESKQDESGMPNNRFLAERTGGTYSTLKVQPAELEDSGVYFCASSHANSYEQYFGPGTRLTVT.